This T cell receptor (beta chain) derives from a study of beta chain features in type 1 diabetes. Study summary: Analysis included around 100 million sorted cells drawn from all samples.

Per germline, CDR1 MNHEY and CDR2 SVGAGI. Trimming removed 6 bases from V and 4 bases from J, with 15 bases in between. The CDR3 has 15 residues. What was sequenced were expressed TCRB transcripts, since all of the isolated RNA had been reverse transcribed. Libraries were prepared by immunoSEQ multiplex PCR; TCRdb keeps only in-frame clonotypes and omits some of them. The table shows 310,000 or so clones, with about 15% occurring only once. Whole-study findings and limits: Type 1 diabetes patients had VDJ junctions that carried fewer insertions and more deletions. The study found moderately but significantly shorter TCRB CDR3s in all four CD4+ subsets of Type 1 diabetes patients. Comparison showed that naive, central memory and Treg TCRB repertoires appeared more similar among patients than among healthy donors.

Donors contributed one heparinised blood draw apiece, averaging about 116 mL. About this clone: What it recognizes is unknown.

The clonotype comes from a man younger than 35 with type 1 diabetes. The material sequenced was naive CD4+ T cells from blood. This sequence joins TRBV6-5 and TRBJ2-2, with unresolved D. The CDR3 DNA is TGTGCCAGCAGATCCCTTAAGCGCGGCACCGGGGAGCTGTTTTTT. Translating it yields CASRSLKRGTGELFF.